Listed here are 10 T cell receptor beta chains from one sample, sequenced in a study of identical twins (dated by TCRdb to 2016 to 2017). The library was obtained by 5' RACE. The instrument given in TCRdb is Illumina HiSeq 2000. Using fastp trimming at Q25 and MiXCR clonotype assembly, TCRdb reanalyzed the public sequencing data and kept in-frame beta chains. Every entry covers one CDR3 protein and lists the most common genes and DNA from its rows. Across this sample there are about 790,000 distinct CDR3 sequences, with around a sixth seen only once. About an eighth of the sample lies in the top ten. These data are also associated with another study on T cells expressing NK-cell markers.

Material for sequencing was PBMCs. The source is a young woman in good health.

Only a few counts were recorded for this clonotype. The chain recombines TRBV3-1 with TRBJ1-1; 11 nucleotides match TRBD1. The CDR3 covers 15 residues. CDR1 is LGHDT, CDR2 YNNKEL, per germline (reference sequence). The V and J ends lost 6 bases and 3 bases, in that order; junction bases with no gene match: 6. The CDR3 DNA follows: TGTGCCAGCAGGGACAGGGGGCTAGAGTACACTGAAGCTTTCTTT. This gives the protein CASRDRGLEYTEAFF.

This clonotype was seen at least ten times. The chain couples TRBV5-1 to TRBJ2-2, with D uncertain. Germline CDR1 reads SGHRS; CDR2 reads YFSETQ. There are 15 residues in the CDR3. V shed 3 bases and J shed 1 base, with 10 bases lying between them. CDR3 DNA sequence: TGCGCCAGCAGCTCCCTTGGCAGGAACACCGGGGAGCTGTTTTTT. It is translated as CASSSLGRNTGELFF.

In DNA form, the CDR3 reads TGTGCCAGCAGCCAAGATTTGACTAGCGGGGATCGCACAGATACGCAGTATTTT. This translates into CASSQDLTSGDRTDTQYF. The chain uses TRBV4-2 and TRBJ2-3; TRBD2 matches 11 bases. J gave up 1 base and V 0 bases, and 6 bases lay outside the gene matches. The germline V gene encodes CDR1 LGHNA and CDR2 YNFKEQ. CDR3 length: 18 residues.

The chain combines TRBV5-1 with TRBJ1-1; D remains unclear. V was pared by 7 bases and J by 1 base, with 14 bases between. The CDR3 has 14 amino acids. CDR1 and CDR2 (germline): SGHRS, YFSETQ. The CDR3 DNA reads TGCGCCAGCCGCTCTCCCGGCAGGAACACTGAAGCTTTCTTT. It is translated as CASRSPGRNTEAFF.

V usage is TRBV29-1 and J usage is TRBJ2-3, with 10 bases identical to TRBD2. The CDR3 loop spans 14 amino acids. Germline V gene data show CDR1 as SQVTM and CDR2 as ANQGSEA. With V trimmed by 4 bases and J by 4 bases, 5 bases remained unmatched. The CDR3 loop reads CSVGSSGRPDTQYF. The CDR3 DNA reads TGCAGCGTTGGCTCTAGCGGGAGACCAGATACGCAGTATTTT.

There are a few counts of this clonotype. The V and J genes are TRBV20-1 and TRBJ2-7; possible D gene TRBD1, 6 bases. Trimming removed 7 bases from V and 0 bases from J, with 13 bases in between. The CDR3 runs to 13 residues. The germline gives CDR1 DFQATT, CDR2 SNEGSKA (reference sequence). The CDR3 coding sequence is TGCAGTGGCCAGGACAGAAACTCCTACGAGCAGTACTTC. This gives the protein CSGQDRNSYEQYF.

There are many counts of this clonotype. The chain has TRBV12-3 or TRBV12-4 and TRBJ2-7; possibly TRBD1 for D (5 bases). Trimming pared 6 bases from V and 3 bases from J, leaving 12 bases between. This CDR3 is 13 amino acids long. Written as DNA, the CDR3 is TGTGCCAGCAGCTCACAGGCCTTCTACGAGCAGTACTTC. This encodes CASSSQAFYEQYF.

This clonotype was picked up many times. The chain employs TRBV24-1 and TRBJ2-2; D unclear. V was trimmed by 2 bases and J by 3 bases, leaving 0 bases between them. The CDR3 consists of 12 residues. Per germline, CDR1 KGHDR and CDR2 SFDVKD. The CDR3 reads CATSDYTGELFF. The CDR3 DNA sequence: TGTGCCACCAGTGATTACACCGGGGAGCTGTTTTTT.

This clonotype has a handful of counts. The chain couples TRBV12-3 or TRBV12-4 to TRBJ2-7, with unresolved D. This CDR3 region has 11 residues. Trimming pared 2 bases from V and 7 bases from J, leaving 6 bases between. This chain's CDR3 is CASSLTWEQYF. CDR3 in DNA: TGTGCCAGCAGTTTAACCTGGGAGCAGTACTTC.

The chain couples TRBV20-1 to TRBJ2-1, with 8 nucleotides matching TRBD2. CDR3 length equals 15 residues. Germline V lookup: CDR1 DFQATT, CDR2 SNEGSKA (reference sequence). The V and J ends lost 1 base and 2 bases, in that order; junction bases with no gene match: 4. Here the CDR3 DNA reads TGCAGTGCTAGAGGTCTTAGCGGGACCTACAATGAGCAGTTCTTC. Translating gives CSARGLSGTYNEQFF.